The 15 T cell receptor beta chains reported below all come from one sample, sequenced in a study of Ad26.COV2.S vaccination and SARS-CoV-2 variants. Profiling relied on immunoSEQ multiplex PCR, and the TCRdb table lists in-frame clones only, not all of them. The repertoire holds about 320,000 clones, around four fifths seen once, with about 2.1% in the top ten. Stated treatment: around 19 received Ad26.COV2.S at low or high dose, single or two shots; 5 received placebo; per-sample allocation not given. Samples analyzed were those drawn on day 63 after the first vaccine or placebo injection. This specimen consisted of peripheral blood, obtained in a trial of Ad26.COV2.S vaccine versus placebo. Source of these receptors: a person between 18 and 60 years old who received the Ad26.COV2.S COVID-19 vaccine or a placebo.

V is TRBV2 and J is TRBJ2-5; D remains ambiguous. The CDR3 contains 14 residues. CDR1 is SNHLY, CDR2 FYNNEI, per germline. The V gene lost 5 bases and the J gene lost 5 bases, with 15 bases spanning the gap. The CDR3 is CASSIRPGPETQYF. In DNA, the CDR3 is TGTGCCAGCAGTATCCGCCCGGGCCCGGAGACCCAGTACTTC.

This clone was seen once. The gene calls are TRBV11-3 and TRBJ2-5; tentatively, D is TRBD1 (5 bases). V lost 5 bases to trimming and J lost 2 bases, with 9 bases between them. This CDR3 comprises 13 residues. In germline, CDR1 is SGHNT, CDR2 YENEEA. The CDR3, as DNA: TGTGCCAGCAGCCTAGGGGTTCAAGAGACCCAGTACTTC. This encodes CASSLGVQETQYF.

This chain uses TRBV7-9 with TRBJ2-7, with TRBD2 identical over 14 bases. The germline V gene has CDR1 SEHNR and CDR2 FQNEAQ (reference sequence). The CDR3 covers 14 residues. V lost 6 bases and J lost 3; bases outside the gene matches: 1. As DNA, the CDR3 is TGTGCCAGCAGGACTAGCGGGGGGGTCTACGAGCAGTACTTC. It specifies CASRTSGGVYEQYF. The full variable domain, rest sourced from reference TRBV7-9 and TRBJ2-7, is DTGVSQNPRHKITKRGQNVTFRCDPISEHNRLYWYRQTLGQGPEFLTYFQNEAQLEKSRLLSDRFSAERPKGSFSTLEIQRTEQGDSAMYLCASRTSGGVYEQYFGPGTRLTVT.

The chain carries TRBV7-8 and TRBJ1-1; D is perhaps TRBD1 (5 bases). V gave up 3 bases and J gave up 1 base, with 9 bases separating them. Looked up from germline, CDR1 is SGHVS and CDR2 is FQNEAQ. The CDR3 covers 14 residues. The CDR3 coding sequence is TGTGCCAGCAGCTTGACAGTTGGGAACACTGAAGCTTTCTTT. This translates into CASSLTVGNTEAFF.

V usage is TRBV7-3 and J usage is TRBJ1-2; no clear D. Trimming removed 5 bases at V and 1 base at J, with 20 bases between. This CDR3 is 17 amino acids long. The V gene's germline CDR1 is SGHTA and CDR2 FQGTGA. In nucleotides, the CDR3 is TGTGCCAGCAGCCTCCGCGTAGACCTCGGGCGTAACTATGGCTACACCTTC. Protein product: CASSLRVDLGRNYGYTF.

This chain joins TRBV29-1 and TRBJ2-3; tentatively, D is TRBD2 (6 bases). The CDR3 totals 13 residues. V shed 5 bases and J shed 1 base, with 10 bases lying between them. Germline-derived CDR1 and CDR2 are SQVTM and ANQGSEA. This CDR3 reads CSVSGLRTDTQYF. CDR3 in DNA: TGCAGCGTTTCGGGACTGCGCACAGATACGCAGTATTTT.

The V and J genes are TRBV9 and TRBJ2-7; weak D call: TRBD1 (6 bases). V dropped 4 bases and J dropped 0 bases, with 11 bases sitting between them. Germline values: CDR1 SGDLS, CDR2 YYNGEE. The CDR3 is 14 amino acids. Here the CDR3 DNA reads TGTGCCAGCAGCACGACAGGATTCTCCTACGAGCAGTACTTC. It is translated as CASSTTGFSYEQYF.

This sequence joins TRBV5-1 and TRBJ1-4, with 7 bases that match TRBD1. The CDR3 spans 14 residues. V was pared by 2 bases and J by 7 bases, with 5 bases of the junction left unmatched. CDR1 SGHRS and CDR2 YFSETQ come from the germline V gene. The CDR3 spells CASSLTGEGEKLFF. Here the CDR3 DNA reads TGCGCCAGCAGCTTAACAGGGGAGGGTGAAAAACTGTTTTTT.

The chain joins TRBV6-1 to TRBJ2-2; no clear D. Trimming took 2 bases from V and 3 from J, leaving 10 bases between them. The germline CDR1 and CDR2 sequences are MNHNS and SASEGT. The CDR3 contains 15 residues. The DNA of the CDR3 is TGTGCCAGCAGTGAATTAGACCTTTACACCGGGGAGCTGTTTTTT. Protein sequence: CASSELDLYTGELFF.

This chain connects TRBV10-3 to TRBJ1-4, with TRBD1 matching 7 bases. Germline assignment: CDR1 ENHRY and CDR2 SYGVKD. The CDR3 is 14 amino acids. The ends lost 1 base at V and 6 bases at J; junction bases unmatched: 2. CDR3 coding DNA: TGTGCCATCAGTGAGTACGGACAGGATGAAAAACTGTTTTTT. Amino acids: CAISEYGQDEKLFF.

V is TRBV4-2 and J is TRBJ1-5, with no clear D. Germline-derived CDR1 and CDR2 are LGHNA and YNFKEQ. This CDR3 has 15 amino acids. The ends were cut back, 0 bases at V and 3 bases at J, with 9 bases in the middle. DNA for the CDR3: TGTGCCAGCAGCCAAGACTTGTGGGCCAATCAGCCCCAGCATTTT. Residues: CASSQDLWANQPQHF.

In this sample, this clone turned up once. This chain joins TRBV9 and TRBJ2-1; weak D call: TRBD1 (5 bases). CDR3 length: 15 residues. V lost 3 bases, J lost 6 bases, and 16 bases lay in between. Germline V gives CDR1 SGDLS, CDR2 YYNGEE. The CDR3 DNA follows: TGTGCCAGCAGCGGTTCGTATGGGGCTCTCAATGAGCAGTTCTTC. It encodes CASSGSYGALNEQFF.

The V and J genes are TRBV5-1 and TRBJ2-5, with D possibly TRBD2 on 5 matching bases. Trimming stripped 4 bases from V and 0 bases from J, with 10 bases between. The germline V gene has CDR1 SGHRS and CDR2 YFSETQ. The CDR3 runs to 14 residues. The CDR3 DNA sequence: TGCGCCAGCAGCCGCCTAGCTAACCAAGAGACCCAGTACTTC. Translated, it gives CASSRLANQETQYF.

The chain employs TRBV12-5 and TRBJ2-7; D gene uncertain. The V gene lost 0 bases and the J gene lost 3 bases, with 3 bases spanning the gap. CDR3 length: 12 residues. The germline CDR1 and CDR2 sequences are LGHNT and FRNRAP. CDR3 region: CASGLVLYEQYF. CDR3 nucleotide sequence: TGTGCTAGTGGTTTGGTTCTCTACGAGCAGTACTTC.

The chain recombines TRBV18 with TRBJ2-7, with D possibly called TRBD1 or TRBD2 (5 bases each). V was pared by 4 bases and J by 6 bases, with 10 bases between. The germline CDR1 and CDR2 sequences are KGHSH and LQKENI. This CDR3 is 12 amino acids long. CDR3 nucleotide sequence: TGTGCCAGCTCACGAGGGGTGGGCGAGCAGTACTTC. Encoded protein: CASSRGVGEQYF.